This entry concerns a single T cell receptor (beta chain). CD8+CD57+ cell expansion had been shown by flow cytometry in patients chosen for sequencing. Each patient carried a diagnosis of severe acquired aplastic anemia. The blood sampling took place in patients who had so far received no therapy. The study profiled TCR beta VDJ and CDR3 using genomic DNA as template. TCRdb ran MiXCR on the reads and lists one entry per CDR3 protein. The sample holds about 150,000 distinct CDR3 sequences, about 45% seen once. This CDR3 spans 14 amino acids. Germline V gives CDR1 SGHNT, CDR2 YENEEA. The germline V and J ends were trimmed by 5 bases and 9 bases, with 14 bases remaining between them. The data were obtained in a study of CD8+CD57+ T cells in acquired aplastic anemia.

The sample comprised sorted CD4+, CD8+, or CD8+CD57+ T cells (not recorded which) from PBMCs. The V gene is TRBV11-3, the J gene TRBJ1-6, with D possibly being TRBD1 (5 bases). This TCR was recovered from a human donor with aplastic anemia. CDR3 loop: CASSITGPGSPLHF. CDR3 bases: TGTGCCAGCAGCATTACAGGTCCGGGTTCACCCCTCCACTTT.